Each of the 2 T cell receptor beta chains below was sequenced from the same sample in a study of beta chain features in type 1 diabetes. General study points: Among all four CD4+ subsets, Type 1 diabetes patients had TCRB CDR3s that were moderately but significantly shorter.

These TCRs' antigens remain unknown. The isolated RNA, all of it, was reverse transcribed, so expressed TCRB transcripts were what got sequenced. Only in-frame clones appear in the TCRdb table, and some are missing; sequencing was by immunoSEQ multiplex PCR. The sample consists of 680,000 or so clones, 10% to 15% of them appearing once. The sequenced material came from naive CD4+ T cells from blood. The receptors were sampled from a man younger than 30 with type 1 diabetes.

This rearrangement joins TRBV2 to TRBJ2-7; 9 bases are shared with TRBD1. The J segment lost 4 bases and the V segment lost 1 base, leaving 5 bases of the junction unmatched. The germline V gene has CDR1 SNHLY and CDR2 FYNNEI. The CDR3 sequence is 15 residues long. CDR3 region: CASSEGGQGAYEQYF. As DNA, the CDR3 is TGTGCCAGCAGTGAAGGGGGACAGGGTGCGTACGAGCAGTACTTC.

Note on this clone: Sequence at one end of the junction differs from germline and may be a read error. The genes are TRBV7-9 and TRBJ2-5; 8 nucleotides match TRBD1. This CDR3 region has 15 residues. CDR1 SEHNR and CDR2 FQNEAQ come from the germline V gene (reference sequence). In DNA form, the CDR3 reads TGTGCCAGCAGCCACGGACAGGGAGGTTTGAAGACCCAATACTTC. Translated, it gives CASSHGQGGLKTQYF.